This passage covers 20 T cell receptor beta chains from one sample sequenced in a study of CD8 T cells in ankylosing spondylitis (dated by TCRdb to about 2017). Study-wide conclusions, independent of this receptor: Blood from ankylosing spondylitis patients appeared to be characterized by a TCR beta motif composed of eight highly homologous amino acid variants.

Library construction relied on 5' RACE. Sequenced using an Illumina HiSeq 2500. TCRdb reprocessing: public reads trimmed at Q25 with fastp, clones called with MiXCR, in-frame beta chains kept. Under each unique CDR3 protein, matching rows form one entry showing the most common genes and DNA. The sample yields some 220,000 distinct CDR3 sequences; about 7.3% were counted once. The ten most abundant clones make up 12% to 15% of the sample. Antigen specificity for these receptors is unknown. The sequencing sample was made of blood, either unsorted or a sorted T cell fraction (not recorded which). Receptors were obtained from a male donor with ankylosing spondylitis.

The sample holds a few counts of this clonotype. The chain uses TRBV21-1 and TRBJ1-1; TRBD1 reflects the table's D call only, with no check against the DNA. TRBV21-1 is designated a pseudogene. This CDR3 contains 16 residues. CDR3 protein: CASSKRIFSGGTEAFF. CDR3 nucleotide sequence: TGTGCCAGCAGCAAACGGATCTTTTCAGGGGGCACTGAAGCTTTCTTT.

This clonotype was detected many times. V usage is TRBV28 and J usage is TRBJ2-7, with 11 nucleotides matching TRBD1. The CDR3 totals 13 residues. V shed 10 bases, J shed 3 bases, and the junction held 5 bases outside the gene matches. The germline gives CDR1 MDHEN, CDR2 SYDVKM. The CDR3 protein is CATRDRGVYEQYF. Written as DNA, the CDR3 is TGTGCCACCCGGGACAGGGGGGTCTACGAGCAGTACTTC.

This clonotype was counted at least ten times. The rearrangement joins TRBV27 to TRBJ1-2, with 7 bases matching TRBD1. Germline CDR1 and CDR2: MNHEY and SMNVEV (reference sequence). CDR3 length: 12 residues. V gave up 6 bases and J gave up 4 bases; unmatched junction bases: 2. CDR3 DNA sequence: TGTGCCAGCAGAACAGGGGTCTATGGCTACACCTTC. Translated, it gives CASRTGVYGYTF.

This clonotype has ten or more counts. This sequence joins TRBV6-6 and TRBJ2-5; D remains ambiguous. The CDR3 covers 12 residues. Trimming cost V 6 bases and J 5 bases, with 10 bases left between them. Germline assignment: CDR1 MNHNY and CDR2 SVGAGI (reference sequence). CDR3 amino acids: CASRSLMETQYF. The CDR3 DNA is TGTGCCAGCAGAAGTTTGATGGAGACCCAGTACTTC.

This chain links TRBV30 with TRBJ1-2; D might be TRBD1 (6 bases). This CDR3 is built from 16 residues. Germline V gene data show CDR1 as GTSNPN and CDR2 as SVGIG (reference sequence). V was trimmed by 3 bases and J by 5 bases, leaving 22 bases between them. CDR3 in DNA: TGTGCCTGGAGCGCAAGGGGGGGATGGCTTCAATATGGCTACACCTTC. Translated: CAWSARGGWLQYGYTF.

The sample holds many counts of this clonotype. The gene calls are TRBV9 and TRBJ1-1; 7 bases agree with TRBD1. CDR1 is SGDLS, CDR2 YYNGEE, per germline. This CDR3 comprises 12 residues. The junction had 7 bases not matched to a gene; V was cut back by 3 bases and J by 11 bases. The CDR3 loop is CASSGQGRRAFF. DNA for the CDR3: TGTGCCAGCAGCGGACAGGGTCGACGTGCTTTCTTT.

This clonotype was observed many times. CDR3 bases: TGTGCCAGCCAACAGGGAAGCAATTCACCCCTCCACTTT. The encoded protein is CASQQGSNSPLHF. The chain combines TRBV6-1 with TRBJ1-6, with D possibly matching TRBD1 (6 bases). Germline values: CDR1 MNHNS, CDR2 SASEGT. Between the trimmed V and J ends, which lost 8 bases and 7 bases, there was a span of 12 bases. The CDR3 covers 13 residues.

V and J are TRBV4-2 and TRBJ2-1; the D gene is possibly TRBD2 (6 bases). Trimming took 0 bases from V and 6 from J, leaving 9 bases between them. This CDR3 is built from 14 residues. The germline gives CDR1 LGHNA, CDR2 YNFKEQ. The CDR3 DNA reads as TGTGCCAGCAGCCAAGATTGGACTATCAATGAGCAGTTCTTC. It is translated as CASSQDWTINEQFF.

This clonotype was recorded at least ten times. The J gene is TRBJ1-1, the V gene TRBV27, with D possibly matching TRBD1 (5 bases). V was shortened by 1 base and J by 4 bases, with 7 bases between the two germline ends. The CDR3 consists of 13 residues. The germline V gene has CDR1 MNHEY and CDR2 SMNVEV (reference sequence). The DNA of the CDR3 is TGTGCCAGCAGTTTATTTGGGGCCACTGAAGCTTTCTTT. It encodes CASSLFGATEAFF.

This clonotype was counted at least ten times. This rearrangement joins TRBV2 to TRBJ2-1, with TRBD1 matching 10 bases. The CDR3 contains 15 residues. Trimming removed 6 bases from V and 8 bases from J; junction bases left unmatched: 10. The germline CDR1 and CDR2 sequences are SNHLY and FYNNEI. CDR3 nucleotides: TGTGCCAGCAGAATGGGACAGGGGATGGTCGATGAGCAGTTCTTC. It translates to CASRMGQGMVDEQFF.

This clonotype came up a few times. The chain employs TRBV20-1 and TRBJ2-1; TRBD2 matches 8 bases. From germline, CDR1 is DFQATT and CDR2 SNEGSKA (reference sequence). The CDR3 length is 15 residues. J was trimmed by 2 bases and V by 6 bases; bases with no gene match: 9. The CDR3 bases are TGCAGTGCCAGCGGACGGGAGGGCCCCTACAATGAGCAGTTCTTC. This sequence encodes CSASGREGPYNEQFF.

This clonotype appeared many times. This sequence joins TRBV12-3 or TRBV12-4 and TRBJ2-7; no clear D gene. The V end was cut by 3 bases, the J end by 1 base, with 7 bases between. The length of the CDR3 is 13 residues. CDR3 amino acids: CASSLGQSYEQYF. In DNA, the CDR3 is TGTGCCAGCAGTTTGGGTCAGTCCTACGAGCAGTACTTC.

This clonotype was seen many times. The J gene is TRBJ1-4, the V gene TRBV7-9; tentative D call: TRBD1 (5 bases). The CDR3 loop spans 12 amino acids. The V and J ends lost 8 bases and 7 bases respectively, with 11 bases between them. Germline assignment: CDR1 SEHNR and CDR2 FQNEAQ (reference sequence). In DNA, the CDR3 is TGTGCCAGCTACAACGGGGGTGAAAAACTGTTTTTT. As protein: CASYNGGEKLFF.

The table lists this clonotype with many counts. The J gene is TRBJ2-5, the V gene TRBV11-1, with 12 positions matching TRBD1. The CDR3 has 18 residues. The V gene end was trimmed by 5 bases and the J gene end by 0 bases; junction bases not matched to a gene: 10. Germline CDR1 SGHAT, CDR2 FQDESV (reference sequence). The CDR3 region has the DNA TGTGCCAGCAGCACCGGGACAGGGGGCACCTCCTACCAAGAGACCCAGTACTTC. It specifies CASSTGTGGTSYQETQYF.

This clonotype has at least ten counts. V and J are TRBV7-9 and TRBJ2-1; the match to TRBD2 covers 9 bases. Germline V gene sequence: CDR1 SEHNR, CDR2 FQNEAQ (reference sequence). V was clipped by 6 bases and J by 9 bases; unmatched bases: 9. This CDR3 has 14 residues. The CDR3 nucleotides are TGTGCCAGCAGTAGTAGCGGGAGTATGGGTGAGCAGTTCTTC. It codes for CASSSSGSMGEQFF.

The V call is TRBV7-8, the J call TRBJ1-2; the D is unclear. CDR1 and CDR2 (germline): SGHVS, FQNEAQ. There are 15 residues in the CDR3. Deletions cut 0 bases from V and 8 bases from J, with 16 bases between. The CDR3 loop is CASSLALGVVNGYTF. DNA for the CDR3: TGTGCCAGCAGCTTAGCGTTAGGTGTCGTGAACGGCTACACCTTC.

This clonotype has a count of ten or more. CDR3 sequence: CASRKRDRSQETQYF. The CDR3 DNA is TGTGCCAGCAGGAAGAGGGACCGATCGCAAGAGACCCAGTACTTC. The chain links TRBV6-1 to TRBJ2-5, with D perhaps matching TRBD1 or TRBD2 (5 bases each). CDR1 is MNHNS, CDR2 SASEGT, per germline. The CDR3 spans 15 residues. The V end was cut by 6 bases, the J end by 2 bases, with 16 bases between.

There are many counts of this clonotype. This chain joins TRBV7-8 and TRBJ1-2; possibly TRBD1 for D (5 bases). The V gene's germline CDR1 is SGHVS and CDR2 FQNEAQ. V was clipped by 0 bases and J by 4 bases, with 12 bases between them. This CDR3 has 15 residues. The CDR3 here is CASSLAGGYSYGYTF. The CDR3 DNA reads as TGTGCCAGCAGCTTAGCGGGGGGGTACAGCTATGGCTACACCTTC.

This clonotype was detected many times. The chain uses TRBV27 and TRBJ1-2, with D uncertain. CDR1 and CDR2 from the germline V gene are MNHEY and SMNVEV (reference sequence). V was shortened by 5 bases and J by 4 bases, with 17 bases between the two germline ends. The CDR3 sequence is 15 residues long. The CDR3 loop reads CASSPAPPGFYGYTF. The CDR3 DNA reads TGTGCCAGCAGTCCCGCGCCTCCGGGCTTCTATGGCTACACCTTC.

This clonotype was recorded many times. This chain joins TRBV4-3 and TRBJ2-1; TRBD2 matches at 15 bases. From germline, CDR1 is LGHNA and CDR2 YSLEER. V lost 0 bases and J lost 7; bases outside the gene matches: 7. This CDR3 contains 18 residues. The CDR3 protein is CASSQDRTSGGGRNEQFF. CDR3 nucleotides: TGCGCCAGCAGCCAAGATAGGACTAGCGGGGGGGGGCGGAATGAGCAGTTCTTC.